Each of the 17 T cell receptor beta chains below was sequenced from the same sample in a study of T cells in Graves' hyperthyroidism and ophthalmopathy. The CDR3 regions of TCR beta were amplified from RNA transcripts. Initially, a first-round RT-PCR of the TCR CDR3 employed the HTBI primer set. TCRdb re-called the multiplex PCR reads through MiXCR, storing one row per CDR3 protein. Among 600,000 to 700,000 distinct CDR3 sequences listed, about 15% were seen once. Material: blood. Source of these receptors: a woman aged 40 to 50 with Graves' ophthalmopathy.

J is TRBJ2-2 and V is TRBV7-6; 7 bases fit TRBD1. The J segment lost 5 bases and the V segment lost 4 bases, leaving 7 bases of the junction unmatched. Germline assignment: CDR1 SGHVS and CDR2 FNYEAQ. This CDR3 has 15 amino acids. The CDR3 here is CASSYRGAGTGELFF. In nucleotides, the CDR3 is TGTGCCAGCAGCTACAGGGGCGCCGGGACCGGGGAGCTGTTTTTT.

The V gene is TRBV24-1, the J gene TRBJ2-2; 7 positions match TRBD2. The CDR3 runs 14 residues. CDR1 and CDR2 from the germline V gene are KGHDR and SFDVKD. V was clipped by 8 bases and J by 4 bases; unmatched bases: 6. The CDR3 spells CATMAGVTTGELFF. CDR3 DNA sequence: TGTGCCACCATGGCGGGAGTCACCACCGGGGAGCTGTTTTTT.

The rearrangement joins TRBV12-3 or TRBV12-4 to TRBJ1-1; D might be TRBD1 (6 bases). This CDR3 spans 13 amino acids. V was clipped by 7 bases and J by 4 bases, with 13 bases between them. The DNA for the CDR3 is TGTGCCAGCAAGACGGGGGGGCTCACTGAAGCTTTCTTT. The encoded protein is CASKTGGLTEAFF.

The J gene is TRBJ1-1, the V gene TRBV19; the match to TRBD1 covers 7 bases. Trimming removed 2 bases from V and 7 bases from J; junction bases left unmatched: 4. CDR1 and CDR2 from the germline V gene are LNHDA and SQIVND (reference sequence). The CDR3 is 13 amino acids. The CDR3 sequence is CASSIQGGFEAFF. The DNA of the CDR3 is TGTGCCAGTAGTATACAGGGGGGGTTTGAAGCTTTCTTT.

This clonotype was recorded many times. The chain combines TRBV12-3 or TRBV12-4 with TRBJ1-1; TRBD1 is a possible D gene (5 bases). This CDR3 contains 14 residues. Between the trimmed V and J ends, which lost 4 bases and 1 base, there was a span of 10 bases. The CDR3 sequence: CASSWTRGNTEAFF. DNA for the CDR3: TGTGCCAGCAGTTGGACAAGGGGGAACACTGAAGCTTTCTTT.

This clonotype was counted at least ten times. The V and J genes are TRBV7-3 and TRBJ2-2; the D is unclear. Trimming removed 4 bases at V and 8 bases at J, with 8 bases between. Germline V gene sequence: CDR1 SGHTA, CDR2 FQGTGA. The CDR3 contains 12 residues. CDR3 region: CASSSLAGELFF. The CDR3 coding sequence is TGTGCCAGCAGCTCCTTAGCAGGGGAGCTGTTTTTT.

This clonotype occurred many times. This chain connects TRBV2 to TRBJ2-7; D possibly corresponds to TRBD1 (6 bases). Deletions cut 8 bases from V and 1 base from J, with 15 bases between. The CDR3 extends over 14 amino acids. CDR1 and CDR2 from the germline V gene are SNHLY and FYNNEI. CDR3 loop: CASELGQLSYEQYF. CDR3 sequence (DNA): TGTGCCAGCGAGCTTGGACAGCTATCCTACGAGCAGTACTTC.

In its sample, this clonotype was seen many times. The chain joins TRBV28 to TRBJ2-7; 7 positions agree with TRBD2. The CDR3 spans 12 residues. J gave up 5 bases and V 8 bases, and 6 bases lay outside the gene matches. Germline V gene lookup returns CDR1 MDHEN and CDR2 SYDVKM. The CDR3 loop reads CASSGGFNEQYF. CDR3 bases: TGTGCCAGCTCCGGGGGGTTTAACGAGCAGTACTTC.

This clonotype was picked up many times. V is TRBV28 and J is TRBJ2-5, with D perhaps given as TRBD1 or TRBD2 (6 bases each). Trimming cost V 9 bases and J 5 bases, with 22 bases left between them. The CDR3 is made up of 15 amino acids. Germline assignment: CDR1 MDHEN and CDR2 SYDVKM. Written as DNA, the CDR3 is TGTGCCAGTAGCGGACAGACCAACTCACCGGAGACCCAGTACTTC. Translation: CASSGQTNSPETQYF. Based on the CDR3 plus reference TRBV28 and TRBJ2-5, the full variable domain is DVKVTQSSRYLVKRTGEKVFLECVQDMDHENMFWYRQDPGLGLRLIYFSYDVKMKEKGDIPEGYSVSREKKERFSLILESASTNQTSMYLCASSGQTNSPETQYFGPGTRLLVL.

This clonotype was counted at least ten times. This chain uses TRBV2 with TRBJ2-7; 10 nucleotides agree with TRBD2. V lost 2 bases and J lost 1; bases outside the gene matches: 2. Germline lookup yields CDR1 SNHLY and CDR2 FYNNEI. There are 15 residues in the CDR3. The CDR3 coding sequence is TGTGCCAGCAGTGAATCTAGCGGGAGATCCTACGAGCAGTACTTC. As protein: CASSESSGRSYEQYF.

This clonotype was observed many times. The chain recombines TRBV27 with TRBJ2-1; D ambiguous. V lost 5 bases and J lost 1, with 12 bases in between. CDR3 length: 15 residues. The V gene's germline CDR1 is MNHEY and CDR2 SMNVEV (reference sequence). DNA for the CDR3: TGTGCCAGCAGTAAGACCGGAACTTCCTACAATGAGCAGTTCTTC. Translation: CASSKTGTSYNEQFF.

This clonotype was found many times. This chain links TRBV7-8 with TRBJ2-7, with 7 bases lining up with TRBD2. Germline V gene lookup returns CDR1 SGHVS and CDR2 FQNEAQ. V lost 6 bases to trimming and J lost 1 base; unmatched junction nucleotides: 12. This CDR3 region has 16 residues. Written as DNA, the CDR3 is TGTGCCAGCAGTGGGGGTCCGGCTAGCGGATCCTACGAGCAGTACTTC. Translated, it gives CASSGGPASGSYEQYF.

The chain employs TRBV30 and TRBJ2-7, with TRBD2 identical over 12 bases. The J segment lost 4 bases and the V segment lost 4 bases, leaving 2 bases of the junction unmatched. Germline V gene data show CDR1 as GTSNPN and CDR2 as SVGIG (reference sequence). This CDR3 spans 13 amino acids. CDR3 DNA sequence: TGTGCCTGGACGGGACTAGCGGGTTACGAGCAGTACTTC. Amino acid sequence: CAWTGLAGYEQYF.

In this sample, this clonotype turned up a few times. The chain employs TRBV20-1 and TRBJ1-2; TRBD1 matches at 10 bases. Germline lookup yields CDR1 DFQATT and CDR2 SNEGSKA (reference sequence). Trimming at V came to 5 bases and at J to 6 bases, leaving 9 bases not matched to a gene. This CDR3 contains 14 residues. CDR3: CSADPGQGSNGYTF. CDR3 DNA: TGCAGTGCTGATCCGGGACAGGGGTCAAATGGCTACACCTTC.

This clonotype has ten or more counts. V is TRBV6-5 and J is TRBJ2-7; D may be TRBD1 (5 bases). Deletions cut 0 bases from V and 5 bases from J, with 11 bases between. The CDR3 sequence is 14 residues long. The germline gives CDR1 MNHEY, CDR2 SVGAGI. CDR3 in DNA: TGTGCCAGCAGTTACTCAGGGGCAAGCAACGAGCAGTACTTC. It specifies CASSYSGASNEQYF.

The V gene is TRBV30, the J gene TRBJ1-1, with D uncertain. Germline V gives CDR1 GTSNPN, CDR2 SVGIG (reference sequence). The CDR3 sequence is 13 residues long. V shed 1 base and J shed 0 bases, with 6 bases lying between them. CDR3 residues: CAWSGNMNTEAFF. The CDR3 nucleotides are TGTGCCTGGAGTGGTAATATGAACACTGAAGCTTTCTTT. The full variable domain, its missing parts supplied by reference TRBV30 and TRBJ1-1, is SQTIHQWPATLVQPVGSPLSLECTVEGTSNPNLYWYRQAAGRGLQLLFYSVGIGQISSEVPQNLSASRPQDRQFILSSKKLLLSDSGFYLCAWSGNMNTEAFFGQGTRLTVV.

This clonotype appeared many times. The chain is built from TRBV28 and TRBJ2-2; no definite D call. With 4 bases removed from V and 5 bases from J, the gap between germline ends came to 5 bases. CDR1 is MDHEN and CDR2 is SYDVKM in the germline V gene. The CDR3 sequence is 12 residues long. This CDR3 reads CASSSWTGELFF. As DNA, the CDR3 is TGTGCCAGCAGTTCATGGACCGGGGAGCTGTTTTTT.